This T cell receptor beta chain was identified during a study of blood T cells in healthy people across ages. This clonotype appeared once. Its target is unknown. The authors drew about 10 milliliters of peripheral blood from each donor. The trim removed 4 bases at V and 3 bases at J, leaving 7 bases unmatched. There are 16 residues in the CDR3. PCR was performed a second time for about 7 to 12 cycles using a sample-barcoded 5' primer and a J-beta primer mix. Carrying 12 random nucleotides, a template-switch adaptor labeled each individual cDNA molecule. TCRdb re-called the 5' RACE reads with MiXCR, one entry per CDR3 protein. The repertoire holds about 1.1 million distinct CDR3 sequences, with more than 30% as singletons. Study conclusions and caveats: There was a strong correlation between TCR beta diversity and naive T cell percentage.

The clonotype was recovered from a man between 18 and 35 years old in good health. The gene calls are TRBV12-3 or TRBV12-4 and TRBJ2-3; 10 positions match TRBD1. Sequenced: blood. The chain's CDR3 is CASSSADRGSTDTQYF. The CDR3 DNA follows: TGTGCCAGCAGTTCTGCGGACAGGGGGTCGACAGATACGCAGTATTTT.